The clone carrying this T cell receptor (beta chain) came up many times. These data originate in a study of response to subunit inactivated influenza vaccine. Trimming cost V 4 bases and J 0 bases, with 11 bases left between them. Germline CDR1 is MDHEN and CDR2 is SYDVKM. CDR3 length equals 15 residues. TCRdb processed the RT-PCR reads anew with MiXCR; each CDR3 protein has one entry. The data contain more than 550,000 distinct CDR3 sequences, 11% of them singletons. The same sample was also studied in work on T cells expressing NK-cell markers. From that paper: 5'RACE template switching with UMIs generated TCR beta cDNA. In several donors, dominant clonotypes made up about 25-65% of CD3+CD56-NKG2C+ cells.

This TCR derives from a man aged 50 or older who received an inactivated influenza vaccine. The input for sequencing was PBMCs from blood, taken on the day of vaccination. This chain uses TRBV28 with TRBJ2-3; possible D gene TRBD2, 5 bases. The CDR3 bases are TGTGCCAGCAGTTCCAGGACTCGTAGCACAGATACGCAGTATTTT. It yields the protein CASSSRTRSTDTQYF.